This note documents a single T cell receptor beta chain sequence. V lost 2 bases to trimming and J lost 2 bases, with 13 bases between them. The germline V gene encodes CDR1 KGHSH and CDR2 LQKENI. The CDR3 is 16 residues long. This sample was included in a study of regulatory T cells in long-lasting Graves disease. The overall study: Patients newly diagnosed with Graves' had been on antithyroid drugs for under 3 months.

Investigators prepared the TCR beta libraries by applying iRepertoire HTBI primers and Arm-PCR of CDR3 regions. TCRdb passed the multiplex PCR reads through MiXCR, listing each CDR3 protein once. This sample has hundreds of thousands of distinct CDR3 sequences, with roughly 13% found just once. Time point given: newly diagnosed GD, antithyroid drugs for less than 3 months. After RNA was extracted from PBMCs, the TCR library was made from it. The data also belong to a second study, concerning T cells in Graves' hyperthyroidism and ophthalmopathy.

The sequencing here drew on peripheral blood mononuclear cells (PBMCs), taken at new diagnosis, from a patient treated with antithyroid drugs. This rearrangement joins TRBV18 to TRBJ1-5, with D unclear. This clonotype originated in a man aged 25-45 years with Graves disease. The DNA for the CDR3 is TGTGCCAGCTCACCAGGTGCAGAGAGGGGCAATCAGCCCCAGCATTTT. It translates to CASSPGAERGNQPQHF.